Sequencing of this T cell receptor beta chain was carried out in a study of control samples from healthy donors and cancer patients. The CDR3 covers 13 residues. Germline V CDR1 and CDR2: MDHEN, SYDVKM. V was clipped by 6 bases and J by 1 base, with 9 bases between them. The table came from immunoSEQ multiplex PCR; TCRdb's copy has only in-frame clones and leaves some out. The top ten clones hold less than 2% of a sample with about 140,000 clones, almost 90% of them seen once. Sequencing was done on a sample of blood. The gene calls are TRBV28 and TRBJ1-1; no clear D gene. The TCR originated in a man between 18 and 29 years old in good health. CDR3 residues: CASRRSGNTEAFF. CDR3 DNA sequence: TGTGCCAGCAGGCGTTCTGGGAACACTGAAGCTTTCTTT.